The source of this T cell receptor beta chain is a study of blood T cell repertoires in COVID-19. Study overall: Spain, Italy and the United States supplied samples that represented acute and convalescent COVID-19. Sources were T cells, B-cell-depleted T cells, or PBMCs; the material itself was cDNA or gDNA.

Per the germline V gene, CDR1 is SNHLY and CDR2 is FYNNEI. The CDR3 is 13 amino acids. V was cut by 4 bases and J by 3 bases, with 7 bases left in between. Original processing methods: For nucleated cells, counts were estimated from reference gene primer amplification. TCRdb keeps only in-frame clones here, not all; method: immunoSEQ multiplex PCR. The V and J calls and clone size are taken from that table; D and trimming were inferred from the DNA. The top ten clones hold about 8.9% of a sample with about 50,000 clones, 90% of them seen once. The chain combines TRBV2 with TRBJ2-1; D is undetermined. The clonotype comes from a woman older than 75 with acute or convalescent COVID-19. Specimen: peripheral blood. The CDR3 DNA follows: TGTGCCAGCAGTGGCACCGGCTACAATGAGCAGTTCTTC. This gives the protein CASSGTGYNEQFF.